The clone carrying this T cell receptor beta chain was detected only a few times. This entry belongs to a study of control samples from healthy donors and cancer patients. The CDR3 is 15 residues long. The germline V gene has CDR1 LNHDA and CDR2 SQIVND (reference sequence). V lost 1 base, J lost 6 bases, and 4 bases stayed unmatched. The protocol was immunoSEQ multiplex PCR, while the TCRdb copy is restricted to in-frame clones and leaves out a portion. The sample holds roughly 370,000 clones, 90% seen once. The sample consisted of PBMCs. This chain links TRBV19 with TRBJ2-1; 9 bases map to TRBD2. The receptor's source is a man between 35 and 55 years old with head and neck cancer. CDR3 residues: CASSIVAGEPNEQFF. CDR3 nucleotide sequence: TGTGCCAGTAGTATAGTAGCGGGAGAACCCAATGAGCAGTTCTTC.